A single sample gave rise to the 11 T cell receptor beta chains below, sequenced in a study of cytomegalovirus exposure and HLA in healthy donors. PCR primers comprised 60 Vbeta and 13 Jbeta primers. Assay: immunoSEQ multiplex PCR; the TCRdb copy retains only in-frame clones and omits some. In the table there are 180,000 or so clones, more than 60% of which are singletons. Sequencing was performed on PBMCs. Source of these receptors: a woman in her sixties or seventies in good health and CMV-seropositive.

The chain employs TRBV7-9 and TRBJ2-3, with D perhaps matching TRBD1 (6 bases). This CDR3 comprises 14 residues. Germline values: CDR1 SEHNR, CDR2 FQNEAQ (reference sequence). Trimming removed 5 bases from V and 3 bases from J, with 12 bases in between. As DNA, the CDR3 is TGTGCCAGCAGCACACGACAGGTTACAGATACGCAGTATTTT. Protein product: CASSTRQVTDTQYF.

The chain joins TRBV11-2 to TRBJ2-7; the D is unclear. The CDR3 is 12 amino acids. Trimming took 0 bases from V and 4 from J, leaving 4 bases between them. Per germline, CDR1 SGHAT and CDR2 FQNNGV. For the CDR3, the DNA is TGTGCCAGCAGCTTAGACGTTTACGAGCAGTACTTC. Residues: CASSLDVYEQYF.

The rearrangement joins TRBV5-1 to TRBJ2-2, with D tentatively TRBD2 (5 bases). CDR1 is SGHRS and CDR2 is YFSETQ in the germline V gene. Trimming took 2 bases from V and 1 from J, leaving 15 bases between them. The CDR3 totals 17 residues. The CDR3 spells CASSFGLLTENTGELFF. CDR3 sequence (DNA): TGCGCCAGCAGCTTTGGACTCCTAACTGAGAACACCGGGGAGCTGTTTTTT.

This chain links TRBV6-5 with TRBJ1-5; D not certain. The CDR3 length is 14 residues. CDR1 and CDR2 from the germline V gene are MNHEY and SVGAGI. The V end lost 6 bases, the J end lost 0 bases, and 9 bases lay between the germline ends. In DNA, the CDR3 is TGTGCCAGCAGACGTCGGTTTAGCAATCAGCCCCAGCATTTT. It translates to CASRRRFSNQPQHF.

There are a few counts of this clone. The rearrangement uses TRBV6-5 and TRBJ2-3; 9 positions agree with TRBD1. CDR3 size: 13 residues. Per germline, CDR1 MNHEY and CDR2 SVGAGI. The J segment lost 4 bases and the V segment lost 7 bases, leaving 3 bases of the junction unmatched. The CDR3 DNA follows: TGTGCCAGCAAGCGACAGGGGGCAGATACGCAGTATTTT. Its protein is CASKRQGADTQYF.

The chain employs TRBV6-4 and TRBJ2-3, with TRBD1 matching 7 bases. The V segment lost 5 bases and the J segment 6 bases; nucleotides outside the gene matches: 11. The germline V gene encodes CDR1 MRHNA and CDR2 SNTAGT. The CDR3 sequence is 15 residues long. The DNA of the CDR3 is TGTGCCAGCAGTCCTTCCGGGACAGCCTCGGATACGCAGTATTTT. Its protein is CASSPSGTASDTQYF.

The J gene is TRBJ2-7, the V gene TRBV5-4; TRBD2 is a possible D gene (6 bases). V dropped 2 bases and J dropped 0 bases, with 12 bases sitting between them. Germline lookup yields CDR1 SGHNT and CDR2 YYREEE (reference sequence). This CDR3 contains 15 residues. CDR3 sequence: CASSLPGASSYEQYF. CDR3 bases: TGTGCCAGCAGCTTACCGGGAGCAAGCTCCTACGAGCAGTACTTC.

This clone was counted a few times. The chain recombines TRBV4-3 with TRBJ2-7; D is unresolved. Germline loops: CDR1 LGHNA, CDR2 YSLEER. Trimming took 2 bases from V and 0 from J, leaving 8 bases between them. CDR3 length equals 14 residues. The DNA for the CDR3 is TGCGCCAGCAGCCAAACAAAAAGCTCCTACGAGCAGTACTTC. It encodes CASSQTKSSYEQYF.

The chain combines TRBV6-1 with TRBJ1-1; D call uncertain. V lost 10 bases to trimming and J lost 3 bases, with 12 bases between them. The CDR3 extends over 12 amino acids. The germline gives CDR1 MNHNS, CDR2 SASEGT. Written as DNA, the CDR3 is TGTGCCACCAAACGCGGGGACACTGAAGCTTTCTTT. Its protein is CATKRGDTEAFF.

This clone appeared once. V gene TRBV4-3 combines with J gene TRBJ2-7; 8 nucleotides line up with TRBD1. The J segment lost 4 bases and the V segment lost 0 bases, leaving 5 bases of the junction unmatched. The CDR3 length is 15 residues. From germline, CDR1 is LGHNA and CDR2 YSLEER. The CDR3 nucleotides read TGCGCCAGCAGCCAAGATACAGGGGGGATATACGAGCAGTACTTC. Its protein product is CASSQDTGGIYEQYF.

This sequence joins TRBV9 and TRBJ2-7; 8 nucleotides match TRBD1. Germline loops: CDR1 SGDLS, CDR2 YYNGEE. V was pared by 0 bases and J by 2 bases, with 4 bases of the junction left unmatched. The CDR3 loop spans 15 amino acids. For the CDR3, the DNA is TGTGCCAGCAGCGTAGGACAGGGGCTCGCCTACGAGCAGTACTTC. It specifies CASSVGQGLAYEQYF.